This TCR beta chain was sequenced during a study of OX40 agonist ivuxolimab in advanced cancers. Study findings and constraints: Among patients with partial responses at 0.1-3.0 mg/kg, clonal expansion was among the lowest.

Concerning this clone itself: The antigen remains undetermined.

This table comes from immunoSEQ multiplex PCR, and its TCRdb copy is limited to in-frame clones, with some not included. This table has 25,000 to 40,000 clones, about nine tenths appearing once. V was trimmed by 7 bases and J by 3 bases, leaving 15 bases between them. This CDR3 is 14 amino acids long. CDR1 is SEHNR, CDR2 FQNEAQ, per germline (reference sequence). The rearrangement uses TRBV7-9 and TRBJ1-1, with D uncertain. This receptor was taken from an adult with an advanced solid tumor such as melanoma, head and neck, liver or kidney cancer. Here the sequenced sample was CD4+ or CD8+ T cells sorted from blood, taken in a trial of the OX40 agonist ivuxolimab. The CDR3, as DNA: TGTGCCAGCATCCCGGAAGCCGTCTACACTGAAGCTTTCTTT. Protein: CASIPEAVYTEAFF.